A single sample gave rise to the 13 T cell receptor beta chains below, sequenced in a study of molecular identifiers for immune sequencing clone quantification. TCRdb ran MiXCR on the PCR reads and lists one entry per CDR3 protein. This sample yields 62,000 or so distinct CDR3 sequences, of which around 18% are seen a single time; approximately 1.5% belongs to the top ten. Sequenced material: naive CD8+ T cells from blood, with Jurkat cell RNA spiked in. The subset: FACS-sorted CD8+CD4-CCR7+CD45RA+ naive T cells. All receptors derive from a human donor in good health. Some libraries in this study had Jurkat cell RNA spiked in.

Many counts were recorded for this clonotype. V usage is TRBV28 and J usage is TRBJ2-5, with TRBD1 matching 7 bases. V lost 8 bases, J lost 0 bases, and 15 bases stayed unmatched. Germline V gives CDR1 MDHEN, CDR2 SYDVKM. The CDR3 consists of 17 residues. CDR3 loop: CASGLDSGQKYQETQYF. CDR3 coding DNA: TGTGCCAGCGGACTCGACTCGGGACAGAAGTACCAAGAGACCCAGTACTTC.

This clonotype was counted a few times. This sequence joins TRBV11-2 and TRBJ1-1, with 9 bases that match TRBD1. The V segment lost 1 base and the J segment 7 bases; nucleotides outside the gene matches: 7. The CDR3 contains 15 residues. Germline V lookup: CDR1 SGHAT, CDR2 FQNNGV. The CDR3 sequence is CASSLGGTGLFEAFF. DNA of the CDR3: TGTGCCAGCAGCTTAGGTGGGACAGGGTTGTTTGAAGCTTTCTTT.

In this sample, this clonotype turned up a few times. A clone one base away is much larger, so this may be a read error. The gene calls are TRBV7-9 and TRBJ1-1; D gene unclear. Germline CDR1 SEHNR, CDR2 FQNEAQ (reference sequence). V shed 6 bases and J shed 1 base, with 6 bases lying between them. This CDR3 has 12 residues. CDR3 nucleotide sequence: TGTGCCAGCAGTTTCGGGAACACTGAAGCTTTCTTT. Translation: CASSFGNTEAFF.

With regard to this clonotype: This could be a read error, since a much larger clone is one nucleotide away. The chain carries TRBV27 and TRBJ2-3; perhaps D is TRBD1 or TRBD2 (6 bases each). Germline loops: CDR1 MNHEY, CDR2 SMNVEV (reference sequence). Trimming took off 5 bases at V and 3 bases at J, with 15 bases between the two ends. The CDR3 spans 15 residues. Written as DNA, the CDR3 is TGTGCCAGCAGTCGGGGGCTAGCGCAAACAGATACGCAGTATTTT. This sequence encodes CASSRGLAQTDTQYF.

This clonotype appeared many times. The V gene is TRBV5-4, the J gene TRBJ2-5, with TRBD2 matching 13 bases. CDR3 length: 17 residues. CDR1 SGHNT and CDR2 YYREEE come from the germline V gene (reference sequence). Losses at the gene ends were 4 bases for V and 5 bases for J; bases not matched to a gene: 11. The CDR3 DNA reads TGTGCCAGCAGCCACTACGGACTAGCGGGAGTCGGGGAGACCCAGTACTTC. Translated, it gives CASSHYGLAGVGETQYF.

This clonotype was observed at least ten times. The gene calls are TRBV11-3 and TRBJ1-4; no clear D gene. V was cut by 5 bases and J by 10 bases, with 23 bases left in between. Germline V gives CDR1 SGHNT, CDR2 YENEEA. The CDR3 extends over 16 amino acids. Here the CDR3 DNA reads TGTGCCAGCAGCGACCCTAGGGATTTGGGCGAAGGAAAACTGTTTTTT. Translated, it gives CASSDPRDLGEGKLFF. Based on the CDR3 plus reference TRBV11-3 and TRBJ1-4, the full variable domain is EAGVVQSPRYKIIEKKQPVAFWCNPISGHNTLYWYLQNLGQGPELLIRYENEEAVDDSQLPKDRFSAERLKGVDSTLKIQPAELGDSAVYLCASSDPRDLGEGKLFFGSGTQLSVL.

The table lists this clonotype with many counts. The rearrangement joins TRBV7-8 to TRBJ2-1; 14 bases map to TRBD2. Germline V CDR1 and CDR2: SGHVS, FQNEAQ. V shed 4 bases, J shed 8 bases, and the junction held 4 bases outside the gene matches. The CDR3 loop spans 15 amino acids. The CDR3 reads CASSWGLAGEDEQFF. CDR3 in DNA: TGTGCCAGCAGCTGGGGACTAGCGGGAGAAGATGAGCAGTTCTTC.

This clonotype was seen a few times. The chain has TRBV5-4 and TRBJ2-7; 9 bases line up with TRBD2. This CDR3 comprises 16 residues. Trimming took 7 bases from V and 4 from J; bases not matched to a gene: 15. CDR1 SGHNT and CDR2 YYREEE come from the germline V gene (reference sequence). CDR3 sequence reads: CASGGVWREGRYEQYF. DNA of the CDR3: TGTGCCAGCGGAGGGGTATGGCGGGAGGGCCGGTACGAGCAGTACTTC.

This clonotype was recorded at least ten times. The chain has TRBV29-1 and TRBJ2-7, with 11 bases fitting TRBD1. V lost 6 bases and J lost 3; bases outside the gene matches: 22. Germline V lookup: CDR1 SQVTM, CDR2 ANQGSEA. The CDR3 consists of 19 residues. CDR3 nucleotide sequence: TGCAGCGTACTTTATTACCAAAAACGGGGGGACAGGGGGAACTACGAGCAGTACTTC. It yields the protein CSVLYYQKRGDRGNYEQYF.

This clonotype was seen ten or more times. V gene TRBV20-1 combines with J gene TRBJ2-7; unclear D gene. CDR1 is DFQATT and CDR2 is SNEGSKA in the germline V gene (reference sequence). The CDR3 sequence is 13 residues long. The CDR3 sequence: CSLRYKDSYEQYF. For the CDR3, the DNA is TGCAGCCTGAGGTACAAGGATTCCTACGAGCAGTACTTC.

Remarks on this clonotype: A read error may be the cause here, since a much bigger clone is one base away. This chain joins TRBV13 and TRBJ2-7; D remains ambiguous. CDR1 is PRHDT and CDR2 is FYEKMQ in the germline V gene (reference sequence). This CDR3 has 11 amino acids. Trimming cost V 8 bases and J 4 bases, with 9 bases left between them. In DNA, the CDR3 is TGTGCCAGCGGCATCAATTACGAGCAGTACTTC. It yields the protein CASGINYEQYF.

This clonotype was counted many times. The CDR3 region is CAWSVGQGADTQYF. CDR3 DNA sequence: TGTGCCTGGAGTGTAGGACAGGGAGCCGATACGCAGTATTTT. V gene TRBV30 combines with J gene TRBJ2-3; 8 positions match TRBD1. Germline CDR1 and CDR2: GTSNPN and SVGIG (reference sequence). The CDR3 is 14 residues long. V gave up 0 bases and J gave up 6 bases; unmatched junction bases: 5.

This clonotype showed up many times. The chain joins TRBV6-1 to TRBJ2-2; D remains unclear. Germline CDR1 reads MNHNS; CDR2 reads SASEGT. V dropped 2 bases and J dropped 3 bases, with 19 bases sitting between them. This CDR3 is 18 amino acids long. This chain's CDR3 is CASSERASLRWDTGELFF. The CDR3 DNA sequence: TGTGCCAGCAGTGAACGGGCCTCTCTCCGGTGGGACACCGGGGAGCTGTTTTTT.